This T cell receptor (beta chain) emerged from a study of beta chain features in type 1 diabetes. Study-wide results and limits: TCRB CDR3s were moderately but significantly shorter in Type 1 diabetes patients in all four CD4+ subsets. Healthy donors had naive, central memory and Treg TCRB repertoires that appeared less similar than those seen among patients. Patients and controls would share equally any PCR tilt toward shorter templates.

Worth noting for this clone: The target antigen is unknown.

Since all of the isolated RNA was reverse transcribed, expressed TCRB transcripts were what got sequenced. Sequencing of naive, central memory and regulatory T cell samples gave an average of roughly 3.5 million reads. The data were produced by immunoSEQ multiplex PCR, yet TCRdb's version contains in-frame clones alone and is incomplete. The sample consists of around 140,000 clones, around 10% of them appearing once. The sample comprised central memory CD4+ T cells from blood. The origin of this receptor is a man aged 30 to 39 with type 1 diabetes.

CDR3 region: CASSKGGGYTF. Here the CDR3 DNA reads TGTGCCAGCAGCAAAGGGGGTGGCTACACCTTC. The rearrangement uses TRBV13 and TRBJ1-2; D is perhaps TRBD1 (6 bases). The germline V and J ends were trimmed by 5 bases and 7 bases, with 8 bases remaining between them. The CDR3 totals 11 residues. Looked up from germline, CDR1 is PRHDT and CDR2 is FYEKMQ (reference sequence).